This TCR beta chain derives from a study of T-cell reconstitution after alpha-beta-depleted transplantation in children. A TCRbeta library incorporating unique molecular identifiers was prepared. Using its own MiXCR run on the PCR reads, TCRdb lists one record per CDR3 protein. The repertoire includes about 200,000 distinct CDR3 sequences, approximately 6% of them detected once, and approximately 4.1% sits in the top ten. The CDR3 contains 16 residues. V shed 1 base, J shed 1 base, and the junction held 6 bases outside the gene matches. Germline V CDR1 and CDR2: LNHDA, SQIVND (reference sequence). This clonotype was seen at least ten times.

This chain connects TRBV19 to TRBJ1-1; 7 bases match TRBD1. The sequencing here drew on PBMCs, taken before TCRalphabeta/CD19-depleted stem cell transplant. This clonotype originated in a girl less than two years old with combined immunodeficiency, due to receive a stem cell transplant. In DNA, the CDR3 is TGTGCCAGTAGTATAGGGAACAGGGGCCCGAACACTGAAGCTTTCTTT. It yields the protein CASSIGNRGPNTEAFF.